Listed below are T cell receptor beta chains from one sample, sequenced in a study of T-cell reconstitution after alpha-beta-depleted transplantation in children. Using its own MiXCR run on the PCR reads, TCRdb lists one record per CDR3 protein. This table has approximately 270,000 distinct CDR3 sequences, about 24% appearing once. The sample in question was PBMCs, mostly from graft donor cells, obtained 360 days after TCRalphabeta/CD19-depleted stem cell transplant. The receptors originated from a female patient aged 2-9 years who had a stem cell transplant for congenital amegakaryocytic thrombocytopenia, so the T cells may come from the graft donor. Each CDR3 is given with its conserved first and last residue.

j_gene,v_gene,CDR3aa
TRBJ2-5,TRBV6-1,CASSKRLAGGETQYF
TRBJ2-1,TRBV7-2,CASSLVGLAGSTIF
TRBJ1-2,TRBV7-9,CASSLEGYGYTF
TRBJ2-2,TRBV28,CASSLLQLNTGELFF
TRBJ2-2,TRBV5-1,CASSRRLAENTGELFF
TRBJ1-1,TRBV13,CASSWDPEAFF
TRBJ2-4,TRBV27,CASSLSRSTKNIQYF
TRBJ2-1,TRBV4-3,CASSQGRLAGGTENEQFF
TRBJ1-4,TRBV7-6,CASSLGSRGPKLFF
TRBJ2-5,TRBV30,CAWSQGGETQYF
TRBJ2-4,TRBV6-1,CASSEVDRSIQYF
TRBJ2-7,TRBV12-3/TRBV12-4,CASSYRAYEQYF
TRBJ2-3,TRBV6-1,CASSHTGFGTDTQYF
TRBJ2-7,TRBV11-2,CASSLGWYEQYF
TRBJ2-6,TRBV5-1,CASSLAGSGANVLTF
TRBJ2-4,TRBV6-1,CASSPSGGGGIQYF
TRBJ1-1,TRBV5-8,CASSRDRNRNTEAFF
TRBJ2-1,TRBV3-1,CASSQEDDQFF
TRBJ1-5,TRBV20-1,CSARVGFGGRQRSNQPQHF
TRBJ1-1,TRBV4-1,CASSQDPGVGTEAFF
TRBJ2-1,TRBV19,CASSILAAYNEQFF